The subject of this entry is one TCR beta chain. The data were taken from a study of blood T cell repertoires in COVID-19. The table came from immunoSEQ multiplex PCR; TCRdb's copy has only in-frame clones and leaves some out. The sample shows about 200,000 clones, approximately 87% of them seen only once. The germline gives CDR1 SGHRS, CDR2 YFSETQ. The length of the CDR3 is 13 residues. The J segment lost 8 bases and the V segment lost 5 bases, leaving 5 bases of the junction unmatched. Sequenced sample: peripheral blood. The V gene is TRBV5-1, the J gene TRBJ1-5, with 9 bases that match TRBD1. This receptor was identified in a woman between 70 and 85 years old with acute or convalescent COVID-19. The CDR3 protein is CASRPDRGEPQHF. As DNA, the CDR3 is TGCGCCAGCAGACCGGACAGGGGAGAGCCCCAGCATTTT.